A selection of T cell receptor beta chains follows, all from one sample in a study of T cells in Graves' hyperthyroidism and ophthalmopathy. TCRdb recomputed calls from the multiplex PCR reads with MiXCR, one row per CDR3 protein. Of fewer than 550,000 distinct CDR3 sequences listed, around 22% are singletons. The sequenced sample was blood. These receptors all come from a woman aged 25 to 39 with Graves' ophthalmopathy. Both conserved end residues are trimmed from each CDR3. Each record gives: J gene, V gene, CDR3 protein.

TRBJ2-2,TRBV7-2,ASSSNPTGELF
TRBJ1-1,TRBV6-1,ASRQGFLTEAF
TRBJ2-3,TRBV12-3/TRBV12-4,ASGRLHEGPDTQY
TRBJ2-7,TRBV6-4,ASSPRLASMGGSYEQY
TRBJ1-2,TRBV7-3,ASSLTPGGIYGYT
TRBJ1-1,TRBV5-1,ASSRGFGSPLLNTEAF
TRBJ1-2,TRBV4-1,ASSSAGTGHLGYT
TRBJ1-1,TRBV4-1,ASSQEYPGQGQGTEAF
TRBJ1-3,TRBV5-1,ASSLDGAWGNTIY
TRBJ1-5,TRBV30,AWGGGGKQPQH
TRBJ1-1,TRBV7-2,ASSPLNEAF
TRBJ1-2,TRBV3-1,ASSHQGQAYGYT
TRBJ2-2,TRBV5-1,ASSPETGTVTGELF
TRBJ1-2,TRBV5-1,ASSLAGGGYT
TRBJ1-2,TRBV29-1,SATDRGQYGYT
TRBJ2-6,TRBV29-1,SVAKGSSLGANVLT
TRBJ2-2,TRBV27,ASSPFDRGNTGELF
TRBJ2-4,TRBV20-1,SADGELNRPFPLAKNIQY
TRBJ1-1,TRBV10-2,ASSPPGRDTEAF
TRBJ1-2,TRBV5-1,ASSLGLLGSDGYT
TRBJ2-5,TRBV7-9,ASSLSYETQY
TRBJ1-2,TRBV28,ASYNREGYGYT
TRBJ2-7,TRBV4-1,ASSRSGTGASYEQY
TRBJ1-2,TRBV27,ASSAFQGGNYGYT
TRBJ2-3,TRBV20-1,SLAGLTDTQY
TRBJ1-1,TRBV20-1,SASAGRDTEAF
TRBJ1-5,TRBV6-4,ASSDERDSFLYSNQPQH
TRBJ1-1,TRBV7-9,ATAEQGITEAF
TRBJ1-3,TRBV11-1,ASSLTGGLPGNTIY
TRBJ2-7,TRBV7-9,ASSAQGAGSEQY
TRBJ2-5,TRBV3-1,ASSQTTGSFQETQY
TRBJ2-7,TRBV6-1,ASTRDRDFYEQY
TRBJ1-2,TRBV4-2,ASSGRDTRLSGYT
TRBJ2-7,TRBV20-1,SARTPAASYEQY
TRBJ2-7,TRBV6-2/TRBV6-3,ASSDTGPEQY
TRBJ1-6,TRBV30,AWSVDRSDYNSPLH
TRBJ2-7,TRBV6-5,ASSYVGPSYEQY
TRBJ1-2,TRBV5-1,ASSLRTGPDSPYGYT
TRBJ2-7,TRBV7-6,ASSLAVGLSSYEQY
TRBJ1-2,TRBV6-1,ASSEAGVGGYT
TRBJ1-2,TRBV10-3,AISEVWTGDNYGYT
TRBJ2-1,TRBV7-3,ASSGPTSGREQF